This T cell receptor beta chain is from a study of blood T cell repertoires in COVID-19. Measured with immunoSEQ multiplex PCR; TCRdb has only the in-frame clones, and not every one. This repertoire shows approximately 69,000 clones, roughly 79% found once; its top ten account for 20% to 25%. J lost 2 bases, V lost 5 bases, and 4 bases had no gene match. The CDR3 length is 14 residues. CDR1 and CDR2 from the germline V gene are SGHTA and FQGNSA. Source material: peripheral blood. The TCR comes from a woman in her seventies with acute or convalescent COVID-19. The genes are TRBV7-2 and TRBJ1-2; 8 bases match TRBD1. Here the CDR3 reads CASSPRTGNYGYTF. CDR3 sequence (DNA): TGTGCCAGCAGCCCCCGGACAGGGAACTATGGCTACACCTTC.